Given below is one TCR beta chain in context. Germline V gene sequence: CDR1 WSHSY, CDR2 SAAADI. The CDR3 sequence is 13 residues long. The V end lost 8 bases, the J end lost 1 base, and 11 bases lay between the germline ends. The repertoire was sequenced with immunoSEQ multiplex PCR; TCRdb's copy has only in-frame clones and lacks some. The sample consists of fewer than 180,000 clones, approximately 84% of them appearing once. The data were obtained in a study of blood T cell repertoires in COVID-19. V gene TRBV10-2 combines with J gene TRBJ1-2; the D is unclear. Specimen: peripheral blood. The sequence was collected from a man aged 65-85 years with acute or convalescent COVID-19. The CDR3 bases are TGCGCCAGCCTCGGTGGTATTAACTATGGCTACACCTTC. Translation gives CASLGGINYGYTF.